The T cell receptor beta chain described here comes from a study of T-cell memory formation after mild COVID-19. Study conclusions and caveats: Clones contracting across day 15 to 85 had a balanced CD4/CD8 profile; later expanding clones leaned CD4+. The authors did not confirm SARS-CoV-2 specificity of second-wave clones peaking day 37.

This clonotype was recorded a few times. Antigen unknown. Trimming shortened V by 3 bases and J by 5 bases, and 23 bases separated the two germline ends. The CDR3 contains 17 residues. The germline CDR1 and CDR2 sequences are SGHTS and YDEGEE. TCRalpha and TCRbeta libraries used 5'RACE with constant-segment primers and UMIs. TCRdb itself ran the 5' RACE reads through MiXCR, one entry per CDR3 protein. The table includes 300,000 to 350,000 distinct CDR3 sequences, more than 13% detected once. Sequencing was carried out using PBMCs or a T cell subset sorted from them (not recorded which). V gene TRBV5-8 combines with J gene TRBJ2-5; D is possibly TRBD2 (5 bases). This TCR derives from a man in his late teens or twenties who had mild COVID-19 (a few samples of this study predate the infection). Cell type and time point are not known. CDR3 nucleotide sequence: TGTGCCAGCAGCTCCCCCGCCGTCCCGGATGTAGCGGAGACCCAGTACTTC. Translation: CASSSPAVPDVAETQYF.